This is a list of T cell receptor beta chains from one sample in a study of spatial heterogeneity in lung cancer. TCRdb independently ran MiXCR on the 5' RACE reads; one entry per CDR3 protein. The table shows 12,000 or so distinct CDR3 sequences, with more than 14% occurring only once. The input for sequencing was lung tumor tissue, taken at surgery. Source of these receptors: a male donor with early-stage non-small cell lung cancer. CDR3s include the opening cysteine and the closing phenylalanine or tryptophan. D genes are given only for firm matches. The listing skips clone size in some rows; elsewhere it reads once, few, many or a size class.

clone size | CDR3 length | D gene | J gene | V gene | CDR3 protein | CDR3 DNA
many | 16 | TRBD1 | TRBJ2-2 | TRBV5-1 | CASSSAGTANTGELFF | TGCGCCAGCAGCTCAGCCGGGACAGCCAACACCGGGGAGCTGTTTTTT
many | 17 | TRBD2 | TRBJ2-3 | TRBV29-1 | CSVLGGNDNALTDTQYF | TGCAGCGTTCTGGGGGGGAACGACAACGCTCTCACAGATACGCAGTATTTT
few | 15 | TRBD2 | TRBJ2-1 | TRBV6-5 | CASSRLAELYNEQFF | TGTGCCAGCAGTCGACTAGCGGAGCTCTACAATGAGCAGTTCTTC
many | 15 | TRBD1 | TRBJ1-5 | TRBV6-2/TRBV6-3 | CASSYTGASNQPQHF | TGTGCCAGCAGCTATACAGGGGCTAGCAATCAGCCCCAGCATTTT
many | 14 | TRBD2 | TRBJ2-1 | TRBV20-1 | CSPSGLAGENEQFF | TGCAGTCCCTCTGGTCTAGCGGGAGAAAATGAGCAGTTCTTC
many | 14 | . | TRBJ2-3 | TRBV4-2 | CASSQSGSTDTQYF | TGTGCCAGCAGCCAAAGCGGGAGCACAGATACGCAGTATTTT
many | 13 | TRBD2 | TRBJ2-1 | TRBV12-5 | CASGLWEGNEQFF | TGTGCTAGTGGTTTGTGGGAGGGGAATGAGCAGTTCTTC
few | 15 | . | TRBJ2-2 | TRBV20-1 | CSARSSTGNTGELFF | TGCAGTGCTAGATCCTCGACTGGGAACACCGGGGAGCTGTTTTTT
medium-sized | 12 | . | TRBJ1-1 | TRBV11-2 | CASSFVWTEAFF | TGTGCCAGCAGCTTCGTGTGGACTGAAGCTTTCTTT
many | 15 | . | TRBJ1-2 | TRBV11-2 | CASSLAPATDYGYTF | TGTGCCAGCAGCTTAGCTCCCGCGACGGATTATGGCTACACCTTC
few | 16 | TRBD2 | TRBJ2-3 | TRBV12-3/TRBV12-4 | CASRPGTSGSSDTQYF | TGTGCCAGCAGACCCGGGACTAGCGGGAGTTCAGATACGCAGTATTTT
. | 13 | TRBD1 | TRBJ2-5 | TRBV5-5 | CASSSGGAETQYF | TGTGCCAGCAGCTCAGGGGGCGCGGAGACCCAGTACTTC
many | 14 | . | TRBJ2-5 | TRBV11-2 | CASSFTDRKETQYF | TGTGCCAGCAGCTTCACCGACAGAAAAGAGACCCAGTACTTC
few | 16 | TRBD1 | TRBJ2-1 | TRBV7-2 | CASSLYGQGSYNEQFF | TGTGCCAGCAGCTTATATGGACAGGGCTCCTACAATGAGCAGTTCTTC
. | 15 | . | TRBJ1-1 | TRBV6-6 | CASSYSVGGRTEAFF | TGTGCCAGCAGTTACTCGGTAGGGGGTCGGACTGAAGCTTTCTTT